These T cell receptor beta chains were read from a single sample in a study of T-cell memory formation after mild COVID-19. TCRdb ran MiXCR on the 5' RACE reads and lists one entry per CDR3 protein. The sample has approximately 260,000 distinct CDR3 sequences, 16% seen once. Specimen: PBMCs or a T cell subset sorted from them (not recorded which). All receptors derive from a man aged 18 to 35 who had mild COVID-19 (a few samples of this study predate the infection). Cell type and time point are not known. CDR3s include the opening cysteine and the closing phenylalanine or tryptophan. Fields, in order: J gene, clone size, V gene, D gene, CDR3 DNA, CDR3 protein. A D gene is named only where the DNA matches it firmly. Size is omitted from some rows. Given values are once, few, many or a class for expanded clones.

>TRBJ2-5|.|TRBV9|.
TGTGCCAGCAGCGTTCAGGGATTGGGGGAGACCCAGTACTTC
CASSVQGLGETQYF
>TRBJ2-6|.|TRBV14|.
TGTGCCAGCAGCCAATACACAGACTCTGGGGCCAACGTCCTGACTTTC
CASSQYTDSGANVLTF
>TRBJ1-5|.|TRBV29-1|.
TGCAGCATAGGGACAAACGCTTTAGCGCCCCAGCATTTT
CSIGTNALAPQHF
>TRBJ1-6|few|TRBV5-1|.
TGCGCCAGCAGCTTCCCGGACAAGGATTCACCCCTCCACTTT
CASSFPDKDSPLHF
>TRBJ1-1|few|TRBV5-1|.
TGCGCCAGCAGCCTAGGATGGACGAACACTGAAGCTTTCTTT
CASSLGWTNTEAFF
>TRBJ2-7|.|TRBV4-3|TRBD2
TGCGCCAGCAGCCCCCTTCCCCGTAGTAGCGGGGTCGAGCAGTACTTC
CASSPLPRSSGVEQYF
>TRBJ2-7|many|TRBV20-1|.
TGCAGTGCTAGAGCGACAGGCCCTCGCGACGAGCAGTACTTC
CSARATGPRDEQYF
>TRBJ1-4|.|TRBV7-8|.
TGTGCCAGCAGCCCGTTAACAGGGTTAGATGAAAAACTGTTTTTT
CASSPLTGLDEKLFF
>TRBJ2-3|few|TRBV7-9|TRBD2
TGTGCCAGCAGCTTAGTAGGCGGGGGGAGCGTTACGCAGTATTTT
CASSLVGGGSVTQYF
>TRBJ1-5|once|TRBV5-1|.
TGCGCCAGCAGCGACCAGGGCAATCAGCCCCAGCATTTT
CASSDQGNQPQHF
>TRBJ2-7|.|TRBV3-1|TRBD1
TGTGCCAGCAGCCAGACAGGGGCCTACGAGCAGTACTTC
CASSQTGAYEQYF
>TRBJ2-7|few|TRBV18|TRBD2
TGTGCCAGCTCACCGACGGGGAGGGGAAGCTCCTACGAGCAGTACTTC
CASSPTGRGSSYEQYF
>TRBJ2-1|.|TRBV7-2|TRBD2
TGTGCCAGCAGCCTACCCAGCGGGACTAGCGGCCCTTTCCCCCCAGATGAGCAGTTCTTC
CASSLPSGTSGPFPPDEQFF
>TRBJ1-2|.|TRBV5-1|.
TGCGCCAGCAGCTTGTTAGACACGGCCCATGGCTACACCTTC
CASSLLDTAHGYTF
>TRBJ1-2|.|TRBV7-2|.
TGTGCCAGCAGCTCCCAGGGGCGGGGGCGCGGAGGTGGCTACACCTTC
CASSSQGRGRGGGYTF
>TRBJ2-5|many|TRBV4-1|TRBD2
TGCGCCAGCAGCCAATATGGGACTAGCGGGGGCCTGGAGACCCAGTACTTC
CASSQYGTSGGLETQYF
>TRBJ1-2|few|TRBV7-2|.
TGTGCCAGCAGCATTGACAGACGCATGAACTATGGCTACACCTTC
CASSIDRRMNYGYTF
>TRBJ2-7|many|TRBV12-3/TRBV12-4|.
TGTGCCAGCAGCCCCTCTTTGGGCGAGCAGTACTTC
CASSPSLGEQYF
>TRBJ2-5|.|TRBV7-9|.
TGTGCCAGCAGCTTCCGGGGGGCCGTGGAGACCCAGTACTTC
CASSFRGAVETQYF
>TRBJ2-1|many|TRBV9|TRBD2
TGTGCCAGCAGCCCTAGCGGGGGGTACAATGAGCAGTTCTTC
CASSPSGGYNEQFF
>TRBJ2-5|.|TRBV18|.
TGTGCCAGCTCACCATACGTCGACGGGGAGACCCAGTACTTC
CASSPYVDGETQYF
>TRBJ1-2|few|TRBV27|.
TGTGCCAGCAGCGTCCGAGGGCGCGACTATGGCTACACCTTC
CASSVRGRDYGYTF
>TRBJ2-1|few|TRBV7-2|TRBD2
TGTGCCAGCAGCTTCGGGGGGTTTGAGCAGTTCTTC
CASSFGGFEQFF
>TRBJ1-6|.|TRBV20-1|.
TGCAGTGCTAGTAAGGGGTCAGGGGCAGTGTCACCCCTCCACTTT
CSASKGSGAVSPLHF
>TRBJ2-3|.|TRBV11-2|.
TGTGCCAGCAGCCCTGCGGGTACGCAGTATTTT
CASSPAGTQYF
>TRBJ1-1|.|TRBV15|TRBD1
TGTGCCACCAGCACTCCGACAGGGTCGAGGGCTGAAGCTTTCTTT
CATSTPTGSRAEAFF
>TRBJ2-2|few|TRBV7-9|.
TGTGCCAGCAGCTTAGAATCCCGTGGAGAGTCCACCGGGGAGCTGTTTTTT
CASSLESRGESTGELFF
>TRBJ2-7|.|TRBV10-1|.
TGCGCCAGCAGATTGATGACAGCGAAACCCTACGAGCAGTACTTC
CASRLMTAKPYEQYF
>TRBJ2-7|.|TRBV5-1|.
TGCGCCAGCAGCCCCGGGGCCTTTACCTACGAGCAGTACTTC
CASSPGAFTYEQYF
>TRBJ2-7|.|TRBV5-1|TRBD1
TGCGCCAGCAGCCCCGGACAGGGGGACTCCGGCGAGCAGTACTTC
CASSPGQGDSGEQYF
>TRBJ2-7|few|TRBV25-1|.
TGTGCCAGCTCGCGGCCTCTACCGGCCTACGAGCAGTACTTC
CASSRPLPAYEQYF
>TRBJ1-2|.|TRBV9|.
TGTGCCAGCAGCGTAGCTTTTGCCTATGGCTACACCTTC
CASSVAFAYGYTF
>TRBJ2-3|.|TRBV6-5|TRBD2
TGTGCCAGCAGTTACGCCGTAGTAGCGGGGACAGATACGCAGTATTTT
CASSYAVVAGTDTQYF